This T cell receptor beta chain was captured by sequencing in a study of Graves' ophthalmopathy and Graves' hyperthyroidism. The diagnostic workup employed clinical symptoms, serum thyroxine, TRAb, thyroid ultrasound and orbital computed tomography. The germline CDR1 and CDR2 sequences are LGHNA and YSLEER. V gave up 3 bases and J gave up 4 bases, with 7 bases separating them. CDR3 length: 14 residues. This clonotype was seen repeatedly, ten times or more. The TCR beta CDR3 regions underwent amplification from RNA transcripts. The first round was an RT-PCR with HTBI primers, and the second round was a multiplex PCR. TCRdb called the multiplex PCR reads again in MiXCR, with one record for every CDR3 protein. The table includes about 340,000 distinct CDR3 sequences, 17% detected once.

Source material: peripheral blood. The TCR was taken from an adult man with Graves' ophthalmopathy. The rearrangement uses TRBV4-3 and TRBJ1-6; D gene unclear. CDR3 bases: TGCGCCAGCAGCCAGGGGAGGTATAATTCACCCCTCCACTTT. Its protein product is CASSQGRYNSPLHF.